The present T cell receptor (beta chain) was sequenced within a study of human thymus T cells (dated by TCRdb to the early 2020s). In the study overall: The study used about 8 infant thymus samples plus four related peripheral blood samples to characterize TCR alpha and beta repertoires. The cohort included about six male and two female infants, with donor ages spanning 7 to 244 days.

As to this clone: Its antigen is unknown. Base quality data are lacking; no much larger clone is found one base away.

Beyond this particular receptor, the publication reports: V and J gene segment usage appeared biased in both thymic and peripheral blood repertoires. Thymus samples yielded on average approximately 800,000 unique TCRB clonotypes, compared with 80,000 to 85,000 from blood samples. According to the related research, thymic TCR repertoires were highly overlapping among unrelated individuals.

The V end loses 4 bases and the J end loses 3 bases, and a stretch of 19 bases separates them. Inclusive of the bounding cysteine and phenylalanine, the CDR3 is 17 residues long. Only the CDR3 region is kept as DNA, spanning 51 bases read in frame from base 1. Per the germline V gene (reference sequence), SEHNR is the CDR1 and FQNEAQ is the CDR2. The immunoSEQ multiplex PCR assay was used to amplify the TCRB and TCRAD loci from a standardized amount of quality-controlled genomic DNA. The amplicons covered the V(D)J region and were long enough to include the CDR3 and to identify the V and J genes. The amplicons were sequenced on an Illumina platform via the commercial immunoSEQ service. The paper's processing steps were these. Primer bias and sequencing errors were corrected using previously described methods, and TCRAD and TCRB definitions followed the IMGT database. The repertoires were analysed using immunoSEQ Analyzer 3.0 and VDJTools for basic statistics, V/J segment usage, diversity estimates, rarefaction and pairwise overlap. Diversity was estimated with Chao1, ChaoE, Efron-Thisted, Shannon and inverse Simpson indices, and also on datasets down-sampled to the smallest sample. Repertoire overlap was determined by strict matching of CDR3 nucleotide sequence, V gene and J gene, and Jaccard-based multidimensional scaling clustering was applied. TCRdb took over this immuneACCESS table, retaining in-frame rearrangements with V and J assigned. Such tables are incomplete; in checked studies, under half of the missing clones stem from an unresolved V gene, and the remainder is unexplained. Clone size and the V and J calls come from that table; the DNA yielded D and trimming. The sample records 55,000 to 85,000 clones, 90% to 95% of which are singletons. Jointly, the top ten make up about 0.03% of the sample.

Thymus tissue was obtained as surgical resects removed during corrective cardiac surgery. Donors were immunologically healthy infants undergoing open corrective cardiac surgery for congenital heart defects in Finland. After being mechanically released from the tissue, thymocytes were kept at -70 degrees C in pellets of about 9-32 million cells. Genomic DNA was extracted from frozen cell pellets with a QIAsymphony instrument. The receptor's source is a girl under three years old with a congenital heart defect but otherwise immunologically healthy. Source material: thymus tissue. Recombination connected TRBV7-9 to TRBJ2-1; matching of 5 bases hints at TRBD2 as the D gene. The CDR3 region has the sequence CASSSKAGLGNYNEQFF. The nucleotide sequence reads TGTGCCAGCAGCTCTAAGGCGGGTCTTGGCAACTACAATGAGCAGTTCTTC.